Listed below are T cell receptor beta chains from one sample, sequenced in a study of blood T cell repertoires in COVID-19. Using immunoSEQ multiplex PCR, the repertoire was profiled, and TCRdb retains in-frame clones only, with some absent. The profile shows a few hundred thousand clones, about 87% of them singletons. Specimen: peripheral blood. The receptors shown here come from a woman in her twenties or thirties with COVID-19, enrolled during active disease. Each CDR3 is given with its conserved first and last residue. A D gene is named only where the DNA matches it firmly. Size is stated for part of the rows, as once, few or many counts, or as a class when the clone is expanded.

abundance,v_gene,j_gene,d_gene,CDR3aa,CDR3nt
NA,TRBV7-3,TRBJ2-3,NA,CASSPFGAGPTDTQYF,TGTGCCAGCAGCCCTTTCGGAGCGGGTCCCACAGATACGCAGTATTTT
NA,TRBV5-1,TRBJ2-7,TRBD2,CASSAGLAGTYEQYF,TGCGCCAGCAGCGCCGGACTAGCGGGAACCTACGAGCAGTACTTC
NA,TRBV11-2,TRBJ2-1,TRBD2,CASSLGLAGGFYNEQFF,TGTGCCAGCAGCTTAGGACTAGCGGGAGGGTTCTACAATGAGCAGTTCTTC
NA,TRBV5-1,TRBJ2-1,TRBD1,CASSFVDRGKNEQFF,TGCGCCAGCAGCTTCGTGGACAGGGGGAAGAATGAGCAGTTCTTC
NA,TRBV6-5,TRBJ2-7,NA,CASSYGEGYEQYF,TGTGCCAGCAGTTATGGTGAGGGTTACGAGCAGTACTTC
few,TRBV28,TRBJ1-2,NA,CASSLFRGGDGYTF,TGTGCCAGCAGTCTCTTCCGGGGGGGCGATGGCTACACCTTC
NA,TRBV19,TRBJ2-7,TRBD2,CASSRRLARPLPYEQYF,TGTGCCAGTAGCCGACGACTAGCGCGCCCCTTACCCTACGAGCAGTACTTC
NA,TRBV28,TRBJ1-2,NA,CASSPGLYGYTF,TGTGCCAGCAGTCCGGGACTGTATGGCTACACCTTC
NA,TRBV7-6,TRBJ1-3,TRBD1,CASSARTGGGNTIYF,TGTGCCAGCAGCGCCCGAACAGGGGGTGGAAACACCATATATTTT
NA,TRBV9,TRBJ2-7,NA,CASSVDGGSSYEQYF,TGTGCCAGCAGCGTAGACGGGGGAAGCTCCTACGAGCAGTACTTC
NA,TRBV20-1,TRBJ1-4,NA,CSAEGHSGLFF,TGCAGTGCAGAAGGACATTCCGGACTGTTTTTT
NA,TRBV29-1,TRBJ2-1,TRBD2,CSGVLREGSYNEQFF,TGCAGCGGGGTCTTGCGGGAGGGCTCCTACAATGAGCAGTTCTTC
NA,TRBV19,TRBJ2-3,TRBD2,CASSVGSSGGTDTQYF,TGTGCCAGTAGTGTGGGTTCTAGCGGGGGCACAGATACGCAGTATTTT
few,TRBV2,TRBJ2-2,TRBD2,CASIGTMNTGELFF,TGTGCCAGCATCGGGACTATGAACACCGGGGAGCTGTTTTTT
NA,TRBV15,TRBJ2-3,NA,CATSRDPTRLDTQYF,TGTGCCACCAGCAGAGATCCTACGCGTCTGGATACGCAGTATTTT
NA,TRBV18,TRBJ2-7,TRBD1,CASSPARTGTAEQYF,TGTGCCAGCTCACCCGCTCGGACAGGAACGGCCGAGCAGTACTTC
NA,TRBV2,TRBJ2-7,TRBD1,CASRRDRGISYEQYF,TGTGCCAGCAGGAGGGACAGGGGAATCTCCTACGAGCAGTACTTC
NA,TRBV19,TRBJ2-2,TRBD2,CASSILAGTTGELFF,TGTGCCAGTAGTATACTAGCGGGGACCACCGGGGAGCTGTTTTTT
NA,TRBV12-3/TRBV12-4,TRBJ1-2,NA,CASSYRMGGYTF,TGTGCCAGCAGTTACAGGATGGGCGGCTACACCTTC
NA,TRBV7-9,TRBJ1-2,TRBD1,CASSSRGQDGYTF,TGTGCCAGCAGCTCCAGGGGGCAAGATGGCTACACCTTC
NA,TRBV6-6,TRBJ1-2,NA,CASSGGGYTF,TGTGCCAGCTCCGGGGGTGGCTACACCTTC
NA,TRBV7-2,TRBJ1-1,NA,CASSLRQPNTEAFF,TGTGCCAGCAGCTTAAGACAGCCAAACACTGAAGCTTTCTTT
NA,TRBV7-9,TRBJ1-2,TRBD1,CASSLGQGARGYTF,TGTGCCAGCAGCCTAGGACAGGGGGCCCGCGGCTACACCTTC
NA,TRBV5-1,TRBJ1-1,NA,CASRAQNMNTEAFF,TGCGCCAGCAGAGCGCAGAATATGAACACTGAAGCTTTCTTT
NA,TRBV14,TRBJ2-4,NA,CASSFQAGNIQYF,TGTGCCAGCAGCTTTCAGGCAGGAAACATTCAGTACTTC